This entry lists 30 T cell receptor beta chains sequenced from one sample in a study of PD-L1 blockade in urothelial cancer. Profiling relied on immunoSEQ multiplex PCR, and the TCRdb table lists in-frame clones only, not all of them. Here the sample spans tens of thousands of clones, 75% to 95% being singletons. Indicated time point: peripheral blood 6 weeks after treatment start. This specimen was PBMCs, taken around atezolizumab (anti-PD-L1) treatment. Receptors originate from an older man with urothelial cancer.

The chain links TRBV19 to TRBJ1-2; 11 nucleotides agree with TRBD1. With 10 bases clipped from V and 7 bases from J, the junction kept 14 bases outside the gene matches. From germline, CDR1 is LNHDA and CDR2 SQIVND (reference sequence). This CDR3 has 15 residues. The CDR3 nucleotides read TGTGCCACTCGAAGAACGACCGGGACAGGGGGTGGCTACACCTTC. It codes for CATRRTTGTGGGYTF. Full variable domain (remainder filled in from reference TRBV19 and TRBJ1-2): DGGITQSPKYLFRKEGQNVTLSCEQNLNHDAMYWYRQDPGQGLRLIYYSQIVNDFQKGDIAEGYSVSREKKESFPLTVTSAQKNPTAFYLCATRRTTGTGGGYTFGSGTRLTVV.

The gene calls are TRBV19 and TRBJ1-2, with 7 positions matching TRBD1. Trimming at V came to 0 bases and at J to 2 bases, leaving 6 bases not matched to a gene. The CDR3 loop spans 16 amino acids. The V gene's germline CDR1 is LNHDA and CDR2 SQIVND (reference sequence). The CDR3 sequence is CASSIDSSRGNYGYTF. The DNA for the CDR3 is TGTGCCAGTAGTATAGATAGTTCCAGGGGGAACTATGGCTACACCTTC. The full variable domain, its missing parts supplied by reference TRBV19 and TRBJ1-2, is DGGITQSPKYLFRKEGQNVTLSCEQNLNHDAMYWYRQDPGQGLRLIYYSQIVNDFQKGDIAEGYSVSREKKESFPLTVTSAQKNPTAFYLCASSIDSSRGNYGYTFGSGTRLTVV.

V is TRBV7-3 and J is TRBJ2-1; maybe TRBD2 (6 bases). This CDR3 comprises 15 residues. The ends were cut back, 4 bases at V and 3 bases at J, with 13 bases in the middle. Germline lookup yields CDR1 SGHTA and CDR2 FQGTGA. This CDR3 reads CASSSDSGRYNEQFF. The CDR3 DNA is TGTGCCAGCAGCTCTGATAGCGGCCGCTACAATGAGCAGTTCTTC.

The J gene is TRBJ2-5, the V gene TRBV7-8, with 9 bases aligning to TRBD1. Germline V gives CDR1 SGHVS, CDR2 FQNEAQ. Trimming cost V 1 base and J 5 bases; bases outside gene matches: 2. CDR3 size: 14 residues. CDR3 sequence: CASSLGDRVETQYF. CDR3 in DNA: TGTGCCAGCAGCTTAGGGGACAGGGTGGAGACCCAGTACTTC.

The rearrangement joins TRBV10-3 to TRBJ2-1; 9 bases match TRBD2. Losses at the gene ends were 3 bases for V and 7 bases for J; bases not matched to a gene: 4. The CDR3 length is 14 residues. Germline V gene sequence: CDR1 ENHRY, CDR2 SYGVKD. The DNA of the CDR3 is TGTGCCATCAGTGACCGCGGGAGGGAAAATGAGCAGTTCTTC. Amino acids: CAISDRGRENEQFF.

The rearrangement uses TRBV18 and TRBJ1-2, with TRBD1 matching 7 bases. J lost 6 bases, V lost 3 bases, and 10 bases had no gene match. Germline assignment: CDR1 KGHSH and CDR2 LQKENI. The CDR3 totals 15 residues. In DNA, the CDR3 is TGTGCCAGCTCACCCCCAAACCCAGGGGGTCATGGCTACACCTTC. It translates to CASSPPNPGGHGYTF.

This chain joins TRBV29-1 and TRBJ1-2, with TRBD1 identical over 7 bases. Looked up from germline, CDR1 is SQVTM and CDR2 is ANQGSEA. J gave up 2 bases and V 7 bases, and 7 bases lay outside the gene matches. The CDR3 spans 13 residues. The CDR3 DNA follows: TGCAGCGCGGTGGACAGGTCGAACTATGGCTACACCTTC. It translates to CSAVDRSNYGYTF. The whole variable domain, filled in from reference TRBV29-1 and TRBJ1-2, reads SAVISQKPSRDICQRGTSLTIQCQVDSQVTMMFWYRQQPGQSLTLIATANQGSEATYESGFVIDKFPISRPNLTFSTLTVSNMSPEDSSIYLCSAVDRSNYGYTFGSGTRLTVV.

The CDR3 spells CASSVGGAAAFNEQFF. The CDR3 DNA is TGTGCCAGCAGCGTAGGTGGGGCCGCTGCGTTCAATGAGCAGTTCTTC. The chain carries TRBV9 and TRBJ2-1; maybe TRBD1 (5 bases). V was pared by 0 bases and J by 6 bases, with 16 bases between. CDR1 is SGDLS, CDR2 YYNGEE, per germline. This CDR3 contains 16 residues. The full variable domain, with the rest looked up from reference TRBV9 and TRBJ2-1, is DSGVTQTPKHLITATGQRVTLRCSPRSGDLSVYWYQQSLDQGLQFLIQYYNGEERAKGNILERFSAQQFPDLHSELNLSSLELGDSALYFCASSVGGAAAFNEQFFGPGTRLTVL.

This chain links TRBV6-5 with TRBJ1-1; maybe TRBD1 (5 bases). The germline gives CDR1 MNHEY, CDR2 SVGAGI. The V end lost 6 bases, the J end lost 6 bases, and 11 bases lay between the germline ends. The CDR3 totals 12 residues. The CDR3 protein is CASRGATPEAFF. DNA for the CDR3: TGTGCCAGCAGAGGGGCTACCCCTGAAGCTTTCTTT.

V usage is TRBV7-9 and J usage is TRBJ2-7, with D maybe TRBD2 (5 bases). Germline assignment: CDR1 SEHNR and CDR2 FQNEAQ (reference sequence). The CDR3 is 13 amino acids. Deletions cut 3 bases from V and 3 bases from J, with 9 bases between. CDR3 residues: CASSFLLGYEQYF. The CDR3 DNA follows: TGTGCCAGCAGCTTTTTACTAGGCTACGAGCAGTACTTC.

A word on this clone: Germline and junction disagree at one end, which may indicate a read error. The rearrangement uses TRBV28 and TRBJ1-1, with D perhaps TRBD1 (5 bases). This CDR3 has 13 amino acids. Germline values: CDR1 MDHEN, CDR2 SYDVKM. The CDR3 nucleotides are TGTGCCAGCAGTCCGGGGGGGAACCCTGAAGCTTTCTTT. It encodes CASSPGGNPEAFF.

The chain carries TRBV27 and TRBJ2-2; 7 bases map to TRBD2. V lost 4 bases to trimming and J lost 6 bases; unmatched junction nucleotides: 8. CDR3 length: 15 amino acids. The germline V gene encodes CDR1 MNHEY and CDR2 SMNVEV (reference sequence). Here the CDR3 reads CASSSGLGAAGELFF. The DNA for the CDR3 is TGTGCCAGCAGTTCCGGACTAGGGGCGGCCGGGGAGCTGTTTTTT.

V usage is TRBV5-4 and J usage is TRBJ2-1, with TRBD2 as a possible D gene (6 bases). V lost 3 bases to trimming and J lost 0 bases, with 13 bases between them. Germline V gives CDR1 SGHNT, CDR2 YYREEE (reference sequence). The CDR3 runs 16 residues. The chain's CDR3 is CASSSASDRSYNEQFF. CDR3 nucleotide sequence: TGTGCCAGCAGCTCAGCTAGCGACCGCTCCTACAATGAGCAGTTCTTC.

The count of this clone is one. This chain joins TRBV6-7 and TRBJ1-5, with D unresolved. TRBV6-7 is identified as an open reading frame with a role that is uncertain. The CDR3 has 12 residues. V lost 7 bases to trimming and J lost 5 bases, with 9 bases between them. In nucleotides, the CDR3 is TGTGCCAGCACCGTCGGGGATCAGCCCCAGCATTTT. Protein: CASTVGDQPQHF.

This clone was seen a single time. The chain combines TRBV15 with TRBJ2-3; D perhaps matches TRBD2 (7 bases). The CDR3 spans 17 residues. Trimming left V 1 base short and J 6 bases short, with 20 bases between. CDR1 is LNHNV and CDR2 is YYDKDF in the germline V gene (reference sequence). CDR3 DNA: TGTGCCACCAGCAGAGGGGGGCTAGCGGTCGGGGGGGATACGCAGTATTTT. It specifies CATSRGGLAVGGDTQYF.

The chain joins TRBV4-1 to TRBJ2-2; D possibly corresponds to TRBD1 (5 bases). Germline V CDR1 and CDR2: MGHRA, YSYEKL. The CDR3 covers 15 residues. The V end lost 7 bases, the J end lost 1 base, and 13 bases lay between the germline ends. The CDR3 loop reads CASTPVGQNTGELFF. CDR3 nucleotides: TGCGCCAGCACCCCCGTTGGACAGAACACCGGGGAGCTGTTTTTT.

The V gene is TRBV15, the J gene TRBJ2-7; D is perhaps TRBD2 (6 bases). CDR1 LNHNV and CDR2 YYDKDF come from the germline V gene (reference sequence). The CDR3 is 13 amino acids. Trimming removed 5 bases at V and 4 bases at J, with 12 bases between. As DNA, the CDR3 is TGTGCCACCAGCCCCTCGGGGGTTTACGAGCAGTACTTC. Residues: CATSPSGVYEQYF.

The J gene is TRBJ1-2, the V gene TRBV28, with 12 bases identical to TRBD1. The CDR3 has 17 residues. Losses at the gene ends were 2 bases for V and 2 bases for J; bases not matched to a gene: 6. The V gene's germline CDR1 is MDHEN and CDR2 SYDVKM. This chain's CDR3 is CASSLGGTGGWNYGYTF. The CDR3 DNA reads TGTGCCAGCAGTTTAGGAGGGACAGGGGGCTGGAACTATGGCTACACCTTC.

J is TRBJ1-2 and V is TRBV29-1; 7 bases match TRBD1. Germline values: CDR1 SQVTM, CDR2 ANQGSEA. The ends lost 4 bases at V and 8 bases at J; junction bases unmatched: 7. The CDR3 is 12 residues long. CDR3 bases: TGCAGCGTTGGCCGACAGGGCGGGGGCTACACCTTC. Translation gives CSVGRQGGGYTF.

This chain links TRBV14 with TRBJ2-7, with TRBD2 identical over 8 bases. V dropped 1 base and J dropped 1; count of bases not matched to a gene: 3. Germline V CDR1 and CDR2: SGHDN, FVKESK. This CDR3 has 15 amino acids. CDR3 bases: TGTGCCAGCAGCCAAGGACTAGCGCTTTCCTACGAGCAGTACTTC. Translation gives CASSQGLALSYEQYF.

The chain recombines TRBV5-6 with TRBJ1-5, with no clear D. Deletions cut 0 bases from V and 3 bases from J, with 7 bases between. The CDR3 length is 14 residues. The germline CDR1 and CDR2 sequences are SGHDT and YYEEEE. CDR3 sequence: CASSLGQLNQPQHF. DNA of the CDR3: TGTGCCAGCAGCTTGGGTCAACTCAATCAGCCCCAGCATTTT.

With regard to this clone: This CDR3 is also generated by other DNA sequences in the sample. CDR3 nucleotide sequence: TGCGCCAGCAGCTTGTGGGCTTCCTACGAGCAGTACTTC. Translating it yields CASSLWASYEQYF. The chain is built from TRBV5-1 and TRBJ2-7; D is uncertain. V was cut by 1 base and J by 1 base, with 6 bases left in between. The length of the CDR3 is 13 residues. Germline V lookup: CDR1 SGHRS, CDR2 YFSETQ.

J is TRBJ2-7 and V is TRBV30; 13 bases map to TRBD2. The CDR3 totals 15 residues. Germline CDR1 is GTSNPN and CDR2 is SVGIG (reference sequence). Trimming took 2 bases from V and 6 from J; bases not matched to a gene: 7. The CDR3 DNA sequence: TGTGCCTGGAGTCCAGGACTAGCGGGAGTAGGCGAGCAGTACTTC. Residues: CAWSPGLAGVGEQYF.

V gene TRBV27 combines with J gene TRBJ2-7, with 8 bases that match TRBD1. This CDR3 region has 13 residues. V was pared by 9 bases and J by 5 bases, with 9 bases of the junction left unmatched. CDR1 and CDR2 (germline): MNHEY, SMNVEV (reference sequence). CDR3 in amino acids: CARPDRATDEQYF. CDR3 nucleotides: TGTGCCAGACCGGACAGGGCGACGGACGAGCAGTACTTC.

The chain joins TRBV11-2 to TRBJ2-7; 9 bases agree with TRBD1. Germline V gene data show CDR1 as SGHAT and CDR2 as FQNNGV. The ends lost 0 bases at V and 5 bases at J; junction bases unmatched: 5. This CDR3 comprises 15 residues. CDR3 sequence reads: CASSLEGQGRNEQYF. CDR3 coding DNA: TGTGCCAGCAGCTTAGAGGGACAGGGTCGCAACGAGCAGTACTTC.

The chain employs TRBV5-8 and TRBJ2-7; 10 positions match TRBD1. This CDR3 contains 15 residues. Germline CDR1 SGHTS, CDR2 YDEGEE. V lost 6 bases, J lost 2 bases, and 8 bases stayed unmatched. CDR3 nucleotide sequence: TGTGCCAGCAATTTTAGGACAGGGGGGACCTACGAGCAGTACTTC. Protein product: CASNFRTGGTYEQYF.

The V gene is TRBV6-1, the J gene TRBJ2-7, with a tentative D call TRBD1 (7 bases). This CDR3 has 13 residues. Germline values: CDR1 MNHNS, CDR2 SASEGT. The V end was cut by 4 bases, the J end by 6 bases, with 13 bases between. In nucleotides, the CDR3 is TGTGCCAGCAGTGGGCGACAGGGAGGCGAGCAGTACTTC. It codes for CASSGRQGGEQYF.

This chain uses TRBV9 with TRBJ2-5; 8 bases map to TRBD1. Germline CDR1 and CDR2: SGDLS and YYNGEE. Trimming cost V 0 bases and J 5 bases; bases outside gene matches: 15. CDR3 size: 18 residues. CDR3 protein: CASSVAPGGWSGGETQYF. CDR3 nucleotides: TGTGCCAGCAGCGTAGCTCCAGGGGGCTGGTCTGGCGGCGAGACCCAGTACTTC.

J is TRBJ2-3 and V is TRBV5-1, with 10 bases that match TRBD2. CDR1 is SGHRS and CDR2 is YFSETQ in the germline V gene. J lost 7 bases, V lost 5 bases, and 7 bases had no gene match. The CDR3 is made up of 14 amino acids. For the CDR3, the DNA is TGCGCCAGCAGACTAACTAGCGGGACAAATACGCAGTATTTT. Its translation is CASRLTSGTNTQYF.

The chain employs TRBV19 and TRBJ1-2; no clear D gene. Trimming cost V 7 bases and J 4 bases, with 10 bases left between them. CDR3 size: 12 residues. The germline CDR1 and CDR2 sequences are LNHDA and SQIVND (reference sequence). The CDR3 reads CASTAGLYGYTF. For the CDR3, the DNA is TGTGCCAGTACCGCTGGGCTCTATGGCTACACCTTC.